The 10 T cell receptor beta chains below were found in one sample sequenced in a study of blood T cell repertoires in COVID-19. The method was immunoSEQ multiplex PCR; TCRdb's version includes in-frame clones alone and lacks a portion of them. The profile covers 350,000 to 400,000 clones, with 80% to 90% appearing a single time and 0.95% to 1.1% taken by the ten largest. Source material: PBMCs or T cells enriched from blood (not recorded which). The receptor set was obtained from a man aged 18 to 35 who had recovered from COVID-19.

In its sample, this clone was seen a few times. The CDR3 loop is CASSLMDSQTGNTIYF. The DNA for the CDR3 is TGTGCCAGCAGCCTAATGGACAGTCAAACTGGAAACACCATATATTTT. The chain employs TRBV7-2 and TRBJ1-3; possible D gene TRBD1, 6 bases. This CDR3 region has 16 residues. The V gene's germline CDR1 is SGHTA and CDR2 FQGNSA. V dropped 5 bases and J dropped 2 bases, with 16 bases sitting between them.

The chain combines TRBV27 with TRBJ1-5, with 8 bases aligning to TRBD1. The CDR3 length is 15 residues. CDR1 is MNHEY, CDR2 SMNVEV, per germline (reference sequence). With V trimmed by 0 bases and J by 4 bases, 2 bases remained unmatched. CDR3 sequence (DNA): TGTGCCAGCAGTTTATCCGGACAGGGAAATCAGCCCCAGCATTTT. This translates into CASSLSGQGNQPQHF.

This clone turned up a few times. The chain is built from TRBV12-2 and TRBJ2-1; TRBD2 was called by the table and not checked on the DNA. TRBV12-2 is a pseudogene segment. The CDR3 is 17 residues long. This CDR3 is CASRFGSQRGRINEQFF. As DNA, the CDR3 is TGTGCAAGTCGCTTCGGCTCTCAACGCGGGAGGATCAATGAGCAGTTCTTC.

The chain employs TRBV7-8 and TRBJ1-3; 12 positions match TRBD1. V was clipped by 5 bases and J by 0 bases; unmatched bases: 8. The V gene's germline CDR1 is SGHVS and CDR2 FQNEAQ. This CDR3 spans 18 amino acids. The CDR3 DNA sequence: TGTGCCAGCAGCGTACAGGGACAGGGGGCCTCCTCTGGAAACACCATATATTTT. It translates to CASSVQGQGASSGNTIYF.

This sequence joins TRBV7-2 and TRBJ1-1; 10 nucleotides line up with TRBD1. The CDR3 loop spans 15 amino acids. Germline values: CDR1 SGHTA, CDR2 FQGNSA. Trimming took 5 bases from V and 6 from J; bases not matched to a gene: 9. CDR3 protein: CASSPEDRGRSEAFF. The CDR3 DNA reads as TGTGCCAGCAGCCCAGAGGACAGGGGGAGATCTGAAGCTTTCTTT.

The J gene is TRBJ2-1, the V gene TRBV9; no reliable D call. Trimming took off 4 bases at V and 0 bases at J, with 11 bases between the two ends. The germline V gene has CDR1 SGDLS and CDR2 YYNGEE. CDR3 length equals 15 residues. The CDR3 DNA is TGTGCCAGCAGCTCCGCTATGAGCTCCTACAATGAGCAGTTCTTC. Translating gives CASSSAMSSYNEQFF.

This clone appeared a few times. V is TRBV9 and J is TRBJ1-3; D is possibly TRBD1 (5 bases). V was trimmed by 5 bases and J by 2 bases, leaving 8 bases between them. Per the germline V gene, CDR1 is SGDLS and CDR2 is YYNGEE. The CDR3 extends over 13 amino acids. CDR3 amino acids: CASSAGPGNTIYF. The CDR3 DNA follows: TGTGCCAGCAGTGCAGGGCCTGGAAACACCATATATTTT.

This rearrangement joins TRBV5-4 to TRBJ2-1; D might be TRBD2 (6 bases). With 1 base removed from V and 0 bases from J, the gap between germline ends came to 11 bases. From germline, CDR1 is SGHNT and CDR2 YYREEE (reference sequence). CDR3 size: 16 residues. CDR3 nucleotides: TGTGCCAGCAGCTTGTTGGGGGGACGCTCCTACAATGAGCAGTTCTTC. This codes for CASSLLGGRSYNEQFF.

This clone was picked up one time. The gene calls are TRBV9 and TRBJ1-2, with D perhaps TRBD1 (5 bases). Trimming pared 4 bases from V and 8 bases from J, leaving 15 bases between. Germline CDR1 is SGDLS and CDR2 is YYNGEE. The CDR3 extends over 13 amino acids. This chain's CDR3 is CASSPRGRGGYTF. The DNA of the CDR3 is TGTGCCAGCAGCCCCCGTGGTCGGGGGGGCTACACCTTC. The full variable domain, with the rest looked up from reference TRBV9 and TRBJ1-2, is DSGVTQTPKHLITATGQRVTLRCSPRSGDLSVYWYQQSLDQGLQFLIQYYNGEERAKGNILERFSAQQFPDLHSELNLSSLELGDSALYFCASSPRGRGGYTFGSGTRLTVV.

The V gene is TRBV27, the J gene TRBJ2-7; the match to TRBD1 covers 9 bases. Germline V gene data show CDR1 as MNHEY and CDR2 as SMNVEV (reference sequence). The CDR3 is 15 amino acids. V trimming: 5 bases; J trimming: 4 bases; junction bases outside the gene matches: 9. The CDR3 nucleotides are TGTGCCAGCAGTGTACCGGGACAGGGCAAGTACGAGCAGTACTTC. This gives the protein CASSVPGQGKYEQYF.